The TCR beta chain described here comes from a study of post-analysis software for immune sequencing data. Study-level background: Disease courses included relapsing-remitting, secondary progressive and progressive-relapsing multiple sclerosis.

The table lists this clonotype with a few counts. Its antigen is still unknown. Every TCR beta cDNA library bore unique molecular identifiers. TCRdb used MiXCR to reprocess the PCR reads, holding one entry per CDR3 protein. The repertoire holds some 240,000 distinct CDR3 sequences, with 36% as singletons. Whole-study results and caveats: Multiple sclerosis patients had significantly lower normalized Chao1 diversity than controls. Patients showed TRBV5-6, TRBV5-1 and TRBV20-1 among five TRBV segments more frequent than in controls.

The CDR3 has 13 amino acids. Germline loops: CDR1 LGHDT, CDR2 YNNKEL (reference sequence). V lost 4 bases and J 5 bases, leaving 9 bases between the germline ends. The receptor's source is a girl aged 10 to 17 with multiple sclerosis. This chain connects TRBV3-1 to TRBJ1-5; perhaps TRBD1 as D (6 bases). Sequencing was done on a sample of blood. CDR3 nucleotides: TGTGCCAGCAGCCCCTACAGGGATCAGCCCCAGCATTTT. Its protein product is CASSPYRDQPQHF.